These 3 T cell receptor beta chains share one sample of origin, sequenced in a study of Tregs in tolerant kidney transplant recipients. TCRdb's copy holds only in-frame clones and misses some; the assay was immunoSEQ multiplex PCR. Seen in this sample are about 48,000 clones; the ten most common clones hold about 0.85%. The material was CD4+ T cells from blood, obtained before the transplant. The receptor source for this set is a human donor who received a combined kidney and bone marrow transplant.

A remark on this clone: From the germline J gene comes the end of the CDR3, since the read stops 3 residues before it. The chain has TRBV30 and TRBJ1-1; the D gene is possibly TRBD1 (5 bases). The CDR3 runs 13 residues. V was trimmed by 2 bases and J by 6 bases, leaving 13 bases between them. Germline V CDR1 and CDR2: GTSNPN, SVGIG (reference sequence). The CDR3 loop reads CAWSRTPRAEAFF. CDR3 DNA (partial): TGTGCCTGGAGTCGGACACCGAGAGCTGAA.

As regards this clone: The read finishes 3 residues shy of the CDR3 end, and the germline J gene is used to complete it. The rearrangement links TRBV19 to TRBJ2-6, with a weak D call TRBD1 (5 bases). V gave up 8 bases and J gave up 0 bases, with 5 bases separating them. Germline CDR1 is LNHDA and CDR2 is SQIVND (reference sequence). The length of the CDR3 is 13 residues. The CDR3 bases that were read are TGTGCCAGTCAGGGCTCTGGGGCCAACGTC. This translates into CASQGSGANV. The full CDR3 sequence reads CASQGSGANVLTF.

The CDR3 loop is CASSSGLAGNTGELFF. CDR3 DNA, as far as it was read: TGCGCCAGCAGCTCGGGACTAGCGGGTAACACCGGGGAG. This sequence joins TRBV5-1 and TRBJ2-2; the match to TRBD2 covers 12 bases. The read ends 3 residues shy of where the CDR3 ends; the end is completed using the germline J gene. Germline V gene sequence: CDR1 SGHRS, CDR2 YFSETQ. The CDR3 is 16 amino acids. With 3 bases clipped from V and 2 bases from J, the junction kept 2 bases outside the gene matches. The full variable domain, rest sourced from reference TRBV5-1 and TRBJ2-2, is KAGVTQTPRYLIKTRGQQVTLSCSPISGHRSVSWYQQTPGQGLQFLFEYFSETQRNKGNFPGRFSGRQFSNSRSEMNVSTLELGDSALYLCASSSGLAGNTGELFFGEGSRLTVL.